A single sample is the source of the 27 T cell receptor beta chains below, sequenced in a study of blood T cell repertoires in COVID-19. The method was immunoSEQ multiplex PCR; TCRdb's version includes in-frame clones alone and lacks a portion of them. The sample has some 220,000 clones, around four fifths seen once. Sequencing used peripheral blood. The receptors were gathered from a woman of 80 years or more with active or convalescent COVID-19.

Turning to this clone: The sample carries other DNA sequences with the same CDR3. V gene TRBV4-1 combines with J gene TRBJ2-1; 10 positions agree with TRBD1. The CDR3 length is 16 residues. Per the germline V gene, CDR1 is MGHRA and CDR2 is YSYEKL. V lost 1 base, J lost 4 bases, and 4 bases stayed unmatched. CDR3 region: CASSQGTGQGYNEQFF. The DNA for the CDR3 is TGCGCCAGCAGCCAAGGAACGGGACAGGGGTACAATGAGCAGTTCTTC.

This clone was seen a handful of times. This chain links TRBV10-1 with TRBJ1-5; the match to TRBD1 covers 9 bases. After removal of 7 bases from V and 0 bases from J, the junction contained 19 bases not matched to a gene. Germline V gene sequence: CDR1 WNHNN, CDR2 SYGVQD (reference sequence). This CDR3 contains 20 residues. CDR3 region: CASTDCRRDRDGSSNQPQHF. The DNA of the CDR3 is TGCGCCAGCACGGATTGTCGGAGGGACAGGGATGGATCTAGCAATCAGCCCCAGCATTTT.

Only a few counts were recorded for this clone. The rearrangement links TRBV4-2 to TRBJ1-2, with D possibly TRBD1 on 6 matching bases. Germline CDR1 reads LGHNA; CDR2 reads YNFKEQ. The CDR3 loop spans 13 amino acids. The V and J ends lost 4 bases and 2 bases respectively, with 8 bases between them. CDR3 loop: CASSPQGNYGYTF. In DNA, the CDR3 is TGTGCCAGCAGCCCCCAGGGGAACTATGGCTACACCTTC.

The chain joins TRBV6-1 to TRBJ2-1, with D maybe TRBD1 (5 bases). CDR1 is MNHNS and CDR2 is SASEGT in the germline V gene. This CDR3 spans 14 amino acids. Trimming left V 0 bases short and J 7 bases short, with 10 bases between. CDR3 protein: CASSEAAGYNEQFF. CDR3 DNA sequence: TGTGCCAGCAGTGAAGCGGCAGGGTATAATGAGCAGTTCTTC.

The rearrangement joins TRBV7-3 to TRBJ2-1; D is perhaps TRBD1 (6 bases). CDR1 is SGHTA, CDR2 FQGTGA, per germline. CDR3 length equals 14 residues. V lost 2 bases to trimming and J lost 2 bases, with 7 bases between them. CDR3 residues: CASSLGTTYNEQFF. In DNA form, the CDR3 reads TGTGCCAGCAGCTTAGGGACAACCTACAATGAGCAGTTCTTC.

The J gene is TRBJ1-6, the V gene TRBV2; maybe TRBD1 (6 bases). The CDR3 loop spans 18 amino acids. CDR1 SNHLY and CDR2 FYNNEI come from the germline V gene. V was trimmed by 6 bases and J by 1 base, leaving 19 bases between them. Here the CDR3 DNA reads TGTGCCAGCAGCGAGGGGGGGTTCAGGGCTTCCTATAATTCACCCCTCCACTTT. It specifies CASSEGGFRASYNSPLHF.

The V and J genes are TRBV30 and TRBJ2-5; TRBD2 might be the D (6 bases). V dropped 0 bases and J dropped 9 bases, with 17 bases sitting between them. The CDR3 totals 14 residues. CDR1 is GTSNPN and CDR2 is SVGIG in the germline V gene (reference sequence). In DNA, the CDR3 is TGTGCCTGGAGTGTTGGTGTAGCCCCGGGGGCCCAGTACTTC. Encoded protein: CAWSVGVAPGAQYF.

This clone was recorded only once. This chain joins TRBV3-1 (or the pseudogene TRBV3-2) and TRBJ2-7, with 7 bases fitting TRBD2. J gave up 2 bases and V 6 bases, and 7 bases lay outside the gene matches. Germline V lookup: CDR1 LGHDT, CDR2 YNNKEL (reference sequence). The length of the CDR3 is 14 residues. The CDR3 is CASRTSPTPYEQYF. The CDR3 DNA is TGTGCCAGCAGGACTAGCCCTACCCCCTACGAGCAGTACTTC.

The rearrangement links TRBV3-1 (or the pseudogene TRBV3-2) to TRBJ1-2; D is unclear. V gave up 2 bases and J gave up 0 bases, with 7 bases separating them. The germline gives CDR1 LGHDT, CDR2 YNNKEL (reference sequence). The CDR3 is made up of 14 amino acids. CDR3 region: CASSQLAANYGYTF. The CDR3 DNA sequence: TGTGCCAGCAGCCAATTGGCCGCTAACTATGGCTACACCTTC.

This clone was picked up one time. The chain carries TRBV5-1 and TRBJ2-3; 7 bases line up with TRBD2. The length of the CDR3 is 13 residues. Germline V gene lookup returns CDR1 SGHRS and CDR2 YFSETQ. V gave up 9 bases and J gave up 4 bases; unmatched junction bases: 8. The chain's CDR3 is CATSGRVADTQYF. As DNA, the CDR3 is TGCGCCACCTCTGGGAGGGTTGCAGATACGCAGTATTTT.

This clone was observed a single time. V usage is TRBV5-6 and J usage is TRBJ2-3, with a weak D call TRBD1 (6 bases). Per the germline V gene, CDR1 is SGHDT and CDR2 is YYEEEE. The V and J ends lost 2 bases and 8 bases respectively, with 15 bases between them. The CDR3 is 14 amino acids. This CDR3 is CASSFTGTLVTQYF. In nucleotides, the CDR3 is TGTGCCAGCAGCTTTACAGGGACCCTTGTTACGCAGTATTTT.

The chain combines TRBV6-2 or TRBV6-3 with TRBJ2-5, with TRBD1 as a possible D gene (6 bases). V was shortened by 6 bases and J by 5 bases, with 13 bases between the two germline ends. CDR1 MNHEY and CDR2 SVGEGT come from the germline V gene. CDR3 length equals 13 residues. The CDR3 DNA is TGTGCCAGCAGCTCACAGGGATTGGAGACCCAGTACTTC. It is translated as CASSSQGLETQYF.

The chain has TRBV2 and TRBJ2-5; 12 nucleotides align to TRBD2. This CDR3 contains 15 residues. The ends lost 7 bases at V and 1 base at J; junction bases unmatched: 4. The germline CDR1 and CDR2 sequences are SNHLY and FYNNEI. The DNA of the CDR3 is TGTGCCAGCAAGCCACTAGCGGGGGGCCAAGAGACCCAGTACTTC. Its protein is CASKPLAGGQETQYF. Combining the CDR3 with reference TRBV2 and TRBJ2-5 gives the whole variable domain EPEVTQTPSHQVTQMGQEVILRCVPISNHLYFYWYRQILGQKVEFLVSFYNNEISEKSEIFDDQFSVERPDGSNFTLKIRSTKLEDSAMYFCASKPLAGGQETQYFGPGTRLLVL.

Only one count was recorded for this clone. V usage is TRBV5-1 and J usage is TRBJ1-2, with D possibly being TRBD1 (5 bases). Looked up from germline, CDR1 is SGHRS and CDR2 is YFSETQ. The CDR3 covers 13 residues. The V gene lost 5 bases and the J gene lost 2 bases, with 10 bases spanning the gap. Written as DNA, the CDR3 is TGCGCCAGCAGATTAGACAGCAACTATGGCTACACCTTC. Translating it yields CASRLDSNYGYTF.

The chain couples TRBV4-2 to TRBJ1-2; a weak D match, TRBD1 (6 bases). The CDR3 is 16 amino acids. Trimming removed 0 bases from V and 6 bases from J, with 17 bases in between. Germline V gene sequence: CDR1 LGHNA, CDR2 YNFKEQ. As DNA, the CDR3 is TGTGCCAGCAGCCAAGACCCGCGTAGGGGGGGTGATGGCTACACCTTC. Translated: CASSQDPRRGGDGYTF.

This clone has a handful of counts. The chain employs TRBV19 and TRBJ1-5; D may be TRBD1 (6 bases). Per the germline V gene, CDR1 is LNHDA and CDR2 is SQIVND (reference sequence). V was pared by 5 bases and J by 7 bases, with 12 bases between. The CDR3 runs 13 residues. CDR3 amino acids: CASSQGHRQPQHF. DNA of the CDR3: TGTGCCAGTAGTCAGGGACACAGGCAGCCCCAGCATTTT.

The table lists this clone with a few counts. V and J are TRBV25-1 and TRBJ2-2, with 12 bases lining up with TRBD2. In germline, CDR1 is MGHDK, CDR2 SYGVNS. The CDR3 totals 18 residues. V gave up 3 bases and J gave up 5 bases; unmatched junction bases: 10. The CDR3 sequence: CASSELASGRAVTGELFF. The CDR3 DNA follows: TGTGCCAGCAGTGAGCTTGCTAGCGGGAGGGCCGTGACCGGGGAGCTGTTTTTT. Full variable domain (remainder filled in from reference TRBV25-1 and TRBJ2-2): EADIYQTPRYLVIGTGKKITLECSQTMGHDKMYWYQQDPGMELHLIHYSYGVNSTEKGDLSSESTVSRIRTEHFPLTLESARPSHTSQYLCASSELASGRAVTGELFFGEGSRLTVL.

This chain links TRBV5-4 with TRBJ2-5; maybe TRBD2 (6 bases). The CDR3 is 16 amino acids. V lost 0 bases to trimming and J lost 2 bases, with 14 bases between them. Germline CDR1 is SGHNT and CDR2 is YYREEE (reference sequence). In nucleotides, the CDR3 is TGTGCCAGCAGCTTGGAGGGCGGGGCCTCTCAAGAGACCCAGTACTTC. It is translated as CASSLEGGASQETQYF.

J is TRBJ2-7 and V is TRBV18, with 12 bases identical to TRBD2. The CDR3 consists of 15 residues. Germline values: CDR1 KGHSH, CDR2 LQKENI. The trim removed 6 bases at V and 3 bases at J, leaving 6 bases unmatched. DNA of the CDR3: TGTGCCAGCTCCCCGGGACTAGCGGGCGACTACGAGCAGTACTTC. Its translation is CASSPGLAGDYEQYF.

This chain links TRBV5-6 with TRBJ1-2, with a weak D call TRBD1 (5 bases). The CDR3 sequence is 15 residues long. Germline loops: CDR1 SGHDT, CDR2 YYEEEE. V was trimmed by 2 bases and J by 0 bases, leaving 11 bases between them. CDR3 amino acids: CASSLFQTANYGYTF. CDR3 nucleotide sequence: TGTGCCAGCAGCTTATTTCAGACAGCTAACTATGGCTACACCTTC. Together with reference TRBV5-6 and TRBJ1-2, the CDR3 gives the full variable domain: DAGVTQSPTHLIKTRGQQVTLRCSPKSGHDTVSWYQQALGQGPQFIFQYYEEEERQRGNFPDRFSGHQFPNYSSELNVNALLLGDSALYLCASSLFQTANYGYTFGSGTRLTVV.

The V gene is TRBV27, the J gene TRBJ2-5, with no clear D. From germline, CDR1 is MNHEY and CDR2 SMNVEV (reference sequence). Trimming took 5 bases from V and 0 from J, leaving 13 bases between them. The CDR3 extends over 15 amino acids. This chain's CDR3 is CASSPGFGDQETQYF. In DNA, the CDR3 is TGTGCCAGCAGTCCAGGTTTCGGCGACCAAGAGACCCAGTACTTC.

V gene TRBV14 combines with J gene TRBJ2-1, with TRBD1 matching 7 bases. The CDR3 loop spans 15 amino acids. CDR1 SGHDN and CDR2 FVKESK come from the germline V gene. Trimming at V came to 7 bases and at J to 0 bases, leaving 6 bases not matched to a gene. The CDR3 DNA reads TGTGCCAGCACCAGACAGGGACGCTCCTACAATGAGCAGTTCTTC. Encoded protein: CASTRQGRSYNEQFF.

The gene calls are TRBV11-3 and TRBJ2-2; D ambiguous. The CDR3 loop spans 11 amino acids. The germline V gene has CDR1 SGHNT and CDR2 YENEEA. Trimming took 3 bases from V and 8 from J, leaving 4 bases between them. CDR3 nucleotide sequence: TGTGCCAGCAGCTTCATGGGGGAGCTGTTTTTT. Translated, it gives CASSFMGELFF.

This rearrangement joins TRBV7-7 to TRBJ2-5, with 11 bases matching TRBD2. The germline V gene encodes CDR1 SSHAT and CDR2 FNYEAQ (reference sequence). The CDR3 is 16 amino acids. The J segment lost 1 base and the V segment lost 3 bases, leaving 4 bases of the junction unmatched. Written as DNA, the CDR3 is TGTGCCAGCAGCTTCGGACTAGCGGGTGTCCAAGAGACCCAGTACTTC. It yields the protein CASSFGLAGVQETQYF.

The rearrangement uses TRBV7-9 and TRBJ2-7, with a possible D match to TRBD2 (6 bases). Trimming removed 5 bases at V and 11 bases at J, with 19 bases between. Germline V lookup: CDR1 SEHNR, CDR2 FQNEAQ (reference sequence). The CDR3 extends over 13 amino acids. The CDR3 spells CASSLRDSQFEYF. CDR3 in DNA: TGTGCCAGCAGCCTTCGGGACTCGCAATTCGAGTACTTC.

V and J are TRBV10-3 and TRBJ2-2; no clear D. Between the trimmed V and J ends, which lost 3 bases and 7 bases, there was a span of 6 bases. Per the germline V gene, CDR1 is ENHRY and CDR2 is SYGVKD. This CDR3 has 12 amino acids. The DNA for the CDR3 is TGTGCCATCAGTGAAGGAGTCGGGGAGCTGTTTTTT. Protein product: CAISEGVGELFF.

V usage is TRBV7-2 and J usage is TRBJ2-5; TRBD2 aligns across 7 bases. In germline, CDR1 is SGHTA, CDR2 FQGNSA. This CDR3 comprises 15 residues. Trimming cost V 2 bases and J 4 bases; bases outside gene matches: 7. The CDR3 nucleotides read TGTGCCAGCAGCTTATCCGGGGGGAAAGCAGAGACCCAGTACTTC. Its protein product is CASSLSGGKAETQYF.